The entry below describes one TCR beta chain. The CDR3 runs 13 residues. V lost 3 bases, J lost 3 bases, and 8 bases lay in between. CDR1 and CDR2 (germline): SGHVS, FNYEAQ. The data were obtained in a study of technical replicates of blood from a few donors. Data came from immunoSEQ multiplex PCR; TCRdb stores just in-frame clones and leaves some out. The table lists some 68,000 clones, roughly 92% of them singletons. The sample comprised T cells isolated from PBMCs. The origin of this receptor is a human donor in good health. This chain links TRBV7-6 with TRBJ1-1; D remains ambiguous. The CDR3 loop reads CASSLQADTEAFF. CDR3 coding DNA: TGTGCCAGCAGCTTGCAGGCAGACACTGAAGCTTTCTTT.